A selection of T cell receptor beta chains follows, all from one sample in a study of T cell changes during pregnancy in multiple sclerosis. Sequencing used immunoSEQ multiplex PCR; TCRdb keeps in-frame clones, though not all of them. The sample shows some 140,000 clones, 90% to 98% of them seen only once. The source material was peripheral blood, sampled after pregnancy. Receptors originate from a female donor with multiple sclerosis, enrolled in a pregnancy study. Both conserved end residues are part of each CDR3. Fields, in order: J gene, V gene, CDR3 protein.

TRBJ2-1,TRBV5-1,CATTPTGDTYNEQFF
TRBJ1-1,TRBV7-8,CASSLSWGRTEAFF
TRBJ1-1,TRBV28,CASSLFPSFGTGNTEAFF
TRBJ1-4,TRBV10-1,CASTRRGRLLTTNEKLFF
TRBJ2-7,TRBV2,CASSELPYEQYF
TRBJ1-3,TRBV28,CASSSQPSGTGSGNTIYF
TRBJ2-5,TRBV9,CASSVDSHQLETQYF
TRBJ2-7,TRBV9,CASSVGGQDLYEQYF
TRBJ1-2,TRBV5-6,CASSHPQGIPYGYTF
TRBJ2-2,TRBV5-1,CASSVDRGTGELFF